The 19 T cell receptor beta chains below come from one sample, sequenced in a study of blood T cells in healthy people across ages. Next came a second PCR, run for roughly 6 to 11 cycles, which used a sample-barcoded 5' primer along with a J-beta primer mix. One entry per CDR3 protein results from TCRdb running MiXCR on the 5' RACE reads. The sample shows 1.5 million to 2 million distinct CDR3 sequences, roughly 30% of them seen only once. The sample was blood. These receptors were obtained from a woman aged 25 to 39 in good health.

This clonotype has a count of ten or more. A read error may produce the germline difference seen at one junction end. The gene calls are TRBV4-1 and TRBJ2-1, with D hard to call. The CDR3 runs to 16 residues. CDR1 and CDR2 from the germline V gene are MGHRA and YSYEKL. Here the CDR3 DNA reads TGCGCCAGCAGCCAGTTTGCCGACTCCTCCTACAATGATCAGTTCTTC. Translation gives CASSQFADSSYNDQFF.

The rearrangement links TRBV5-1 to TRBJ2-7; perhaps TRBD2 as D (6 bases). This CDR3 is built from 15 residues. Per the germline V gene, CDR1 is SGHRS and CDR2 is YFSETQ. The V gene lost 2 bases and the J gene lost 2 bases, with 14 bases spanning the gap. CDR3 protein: CASSFLLGGAYEQYF. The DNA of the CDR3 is TGCGCCAGCAGCTTTCTTCTGGGCGGGGCCTACGAGCAGTACTTC.

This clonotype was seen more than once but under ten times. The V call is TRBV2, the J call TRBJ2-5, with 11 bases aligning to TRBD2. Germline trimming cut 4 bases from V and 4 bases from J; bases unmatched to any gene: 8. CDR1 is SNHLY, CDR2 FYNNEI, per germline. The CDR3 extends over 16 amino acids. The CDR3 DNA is TGTGCCAGCAGTGCAACTAGCGGGGGCCGGGGAGAGACCCAGTACTTC. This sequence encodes CASSATSGGRGETQYF.

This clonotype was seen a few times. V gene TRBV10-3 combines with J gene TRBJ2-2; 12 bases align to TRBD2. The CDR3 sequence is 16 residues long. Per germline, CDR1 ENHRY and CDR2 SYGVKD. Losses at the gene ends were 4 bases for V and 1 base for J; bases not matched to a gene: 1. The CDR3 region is CAISGTSGENTGELFF. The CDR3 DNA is TGTGCCATCAGTGGGACTAGCGGGGAGAACACCGGGGAGCTGTTTTTT.

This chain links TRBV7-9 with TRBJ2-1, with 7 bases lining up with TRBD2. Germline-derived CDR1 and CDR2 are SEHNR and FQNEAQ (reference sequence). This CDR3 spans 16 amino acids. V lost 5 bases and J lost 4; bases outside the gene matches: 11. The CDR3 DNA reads TGTGCCAGCAGCCCTTTGAGGGGACTATATTACAATGAGCAGTTCTTC. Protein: CASSPLRGLYYNEQFF.

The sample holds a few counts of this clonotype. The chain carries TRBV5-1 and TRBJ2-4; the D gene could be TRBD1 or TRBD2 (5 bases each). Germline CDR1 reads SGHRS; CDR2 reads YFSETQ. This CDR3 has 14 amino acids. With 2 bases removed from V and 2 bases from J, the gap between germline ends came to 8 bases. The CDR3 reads CASSFEGTKNIQYF. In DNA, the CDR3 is TGCGCCAGCAGCTTTGAGGGGACCAAAAACATTCAGTACTTC.

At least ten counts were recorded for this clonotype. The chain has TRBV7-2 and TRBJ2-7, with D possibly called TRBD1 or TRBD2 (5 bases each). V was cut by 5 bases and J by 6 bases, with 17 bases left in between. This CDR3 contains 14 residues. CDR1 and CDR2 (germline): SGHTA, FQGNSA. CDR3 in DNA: TGTGCCAGCAGCAACGCCGGGACCTCGGGCGAGCAGTACTTC. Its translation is CASSNAGTSGEQYF.

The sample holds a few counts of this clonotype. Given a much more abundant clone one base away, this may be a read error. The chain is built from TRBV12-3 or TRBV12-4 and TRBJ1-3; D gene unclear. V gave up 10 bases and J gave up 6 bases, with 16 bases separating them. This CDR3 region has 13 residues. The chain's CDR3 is CANSPGQSNTIYF. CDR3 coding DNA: TGTGCCAACAGCCCCGGGCAGTCAAACACCATATATTTT.

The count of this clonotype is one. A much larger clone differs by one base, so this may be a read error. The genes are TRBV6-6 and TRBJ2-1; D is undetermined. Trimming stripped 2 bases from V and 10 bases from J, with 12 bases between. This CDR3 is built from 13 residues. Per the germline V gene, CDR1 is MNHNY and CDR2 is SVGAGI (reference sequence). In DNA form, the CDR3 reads TGTGCCAGCAGTTACGGCGCAGCCTACGAGCAGTTCTTC. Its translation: CASSYGAAYEQFF.

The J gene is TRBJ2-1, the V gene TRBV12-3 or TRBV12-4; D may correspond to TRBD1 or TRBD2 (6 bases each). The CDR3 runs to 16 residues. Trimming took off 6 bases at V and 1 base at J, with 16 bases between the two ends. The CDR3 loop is CASSLQGSGSYNEQFF. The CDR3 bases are TGTGCCAGCAGCCTACAGGGTAGCGGTTCCTACAATGAGCAGTTCTTC.

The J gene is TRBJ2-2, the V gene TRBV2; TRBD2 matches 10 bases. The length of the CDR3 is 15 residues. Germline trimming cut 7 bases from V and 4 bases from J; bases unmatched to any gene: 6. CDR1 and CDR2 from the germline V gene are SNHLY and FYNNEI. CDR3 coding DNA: TGTGCCAGCAAAGGAACTAGCGGGGCCACCGGGGAGCTGTTTTTT. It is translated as CASKGTSGATGELFF.

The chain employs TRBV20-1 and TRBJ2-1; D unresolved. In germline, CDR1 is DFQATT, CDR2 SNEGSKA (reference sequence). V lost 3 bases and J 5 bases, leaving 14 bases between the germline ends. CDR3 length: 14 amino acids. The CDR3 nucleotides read TGCAGTGCTAGGTTACTAAGTGGACACAATGAGCAGTTCTTC. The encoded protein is CSARLLSGHNEQFF.

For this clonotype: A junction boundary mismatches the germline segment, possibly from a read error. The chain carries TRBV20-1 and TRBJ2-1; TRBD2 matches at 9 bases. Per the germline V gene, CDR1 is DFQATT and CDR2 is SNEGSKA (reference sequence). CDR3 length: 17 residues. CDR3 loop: CSVRDLRAGGVLDEQFF. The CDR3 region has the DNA TGCAGTGTTAGAGATCTACGAGCGGGAGGCGTCTTGGATGAGCAGTTCTTC.

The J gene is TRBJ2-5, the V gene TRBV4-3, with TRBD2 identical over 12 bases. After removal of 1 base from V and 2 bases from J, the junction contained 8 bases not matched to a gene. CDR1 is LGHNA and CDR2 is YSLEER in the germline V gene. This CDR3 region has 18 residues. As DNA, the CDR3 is TGCGCCAGCAGCCAAGGGCGTCTAGCGGGAGGGGAACAAGAGACCCAGTACTTC. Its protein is CASSQGRLAGGEQETQYF.

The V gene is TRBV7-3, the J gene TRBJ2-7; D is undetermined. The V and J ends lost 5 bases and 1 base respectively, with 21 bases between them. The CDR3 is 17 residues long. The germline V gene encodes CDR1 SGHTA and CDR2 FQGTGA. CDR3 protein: CASSGNRVTIHSYEQYF. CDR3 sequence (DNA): TGTGCCAGCAGCGGGAACCGGGTGACGATTCATTCCTACGAGCAGTACTTC.

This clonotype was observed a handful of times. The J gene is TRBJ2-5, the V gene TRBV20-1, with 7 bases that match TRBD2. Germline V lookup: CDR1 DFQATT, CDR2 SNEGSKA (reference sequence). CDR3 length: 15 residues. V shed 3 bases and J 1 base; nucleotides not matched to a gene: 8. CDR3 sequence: CSASPSGTTQETQYF. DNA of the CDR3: TGCAGTGCTAGCCCCTCCGGGACTACCCAAGAGACCCAGTACTTC.

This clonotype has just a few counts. CDR3 amino acids: CSARDNAGNGYTF. In DNA form, the CDR3 reads TGCAGTGCCCGTGACAATGCTGGAAATGGCTACACCTTC. The V and J genes are TRBV20-1 and TRBJ1-2, with D uncertain. Looked up from germline, CDR1 is DFQATT and CDR2 is SNEGSKA (reference sequence). Trimming shortened V by 6 bases and J by 6 bases, and 17 bases separated the two germline ends. The CDR3 consists of 13 residues.

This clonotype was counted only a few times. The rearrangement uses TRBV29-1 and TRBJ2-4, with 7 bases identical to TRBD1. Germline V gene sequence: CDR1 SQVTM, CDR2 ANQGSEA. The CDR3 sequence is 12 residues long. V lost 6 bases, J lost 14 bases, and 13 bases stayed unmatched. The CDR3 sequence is CSVGDSASVKYF. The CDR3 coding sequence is TGCAGCGTGGGGGACAGCGCGTCGGTCAAGTACTTC.

The CDR3 nucleotides are TGCAGTGCCCAGTACAGCACAGATACGCAGTATTTT. This encodes CSAQYSTDTQYF. The chain combines TRBV20-1 with TRBJ2-3; D gene ambiguous. Germline V CDR1 and CDR2: DFQATT, SNEGSKA (reference sequence). This CDR3 region has 12 residues. The ends were cut back, 6 bases at V and 0 bases at J, with 7 bases in the middle.